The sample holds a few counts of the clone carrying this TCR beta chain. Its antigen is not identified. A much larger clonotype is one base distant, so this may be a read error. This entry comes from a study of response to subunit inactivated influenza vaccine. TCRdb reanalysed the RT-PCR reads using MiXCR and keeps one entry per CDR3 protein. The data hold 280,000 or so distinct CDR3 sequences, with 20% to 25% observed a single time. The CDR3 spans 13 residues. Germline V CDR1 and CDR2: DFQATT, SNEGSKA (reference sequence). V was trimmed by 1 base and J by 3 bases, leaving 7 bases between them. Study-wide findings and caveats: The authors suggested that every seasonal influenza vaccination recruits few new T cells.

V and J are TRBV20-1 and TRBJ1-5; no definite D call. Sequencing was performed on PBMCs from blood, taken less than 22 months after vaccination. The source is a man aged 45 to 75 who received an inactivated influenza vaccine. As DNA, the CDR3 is TGCAGTGCTAGAGTGGCAGCCAATCAGCCCCAGCATTTT. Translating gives CSARVAANQPQHF.